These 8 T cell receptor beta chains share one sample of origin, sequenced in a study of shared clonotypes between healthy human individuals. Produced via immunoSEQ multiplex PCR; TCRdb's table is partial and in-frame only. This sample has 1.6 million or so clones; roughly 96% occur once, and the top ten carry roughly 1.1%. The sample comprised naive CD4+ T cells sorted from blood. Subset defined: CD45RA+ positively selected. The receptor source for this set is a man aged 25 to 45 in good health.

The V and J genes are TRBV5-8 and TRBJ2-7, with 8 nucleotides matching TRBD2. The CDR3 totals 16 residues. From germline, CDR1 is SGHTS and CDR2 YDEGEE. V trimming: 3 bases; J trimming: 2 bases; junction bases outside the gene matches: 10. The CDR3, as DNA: TGTGCCAGCAGCTGGATCCCGGGGGGGGGACCCTACGAGCAGTACTTC. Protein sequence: CASSWIPGGGPYEQYF.

The CDR3 DNA reads TGTGCCAGCTCGCCGGAATTCCGTACGCAGTATTTT. Its protein product is CASSPEFRTQYF. This rearrangement joins TRBV18 to TRBJ2-3, with D unresolved. The germline V gene encodes CDR1 KGHSH and CDR2 LQKENI. CDR3 length: 12 amino acids. The V gene lost 6 bases and the J gene lost 8 bases, with 12 bases spanning the gap.

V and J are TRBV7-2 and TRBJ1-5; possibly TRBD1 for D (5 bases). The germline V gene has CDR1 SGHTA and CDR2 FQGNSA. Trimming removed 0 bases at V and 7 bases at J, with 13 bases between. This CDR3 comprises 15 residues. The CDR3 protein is CASSLAGPTNQPQHF. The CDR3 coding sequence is TGTGCCAGCAGCTTAGCGGGGCCCACCAACCAGCCCCAGCATTTT.

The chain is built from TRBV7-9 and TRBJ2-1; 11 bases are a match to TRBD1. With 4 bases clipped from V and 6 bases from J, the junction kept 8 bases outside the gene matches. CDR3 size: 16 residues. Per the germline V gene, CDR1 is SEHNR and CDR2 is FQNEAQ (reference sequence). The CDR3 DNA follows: TGTGCCAGCAGCTATCAAACCGGGACAGGGGGCAATGAGCAGTTCTTC. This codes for CASSYQTGTGGNEQFF.

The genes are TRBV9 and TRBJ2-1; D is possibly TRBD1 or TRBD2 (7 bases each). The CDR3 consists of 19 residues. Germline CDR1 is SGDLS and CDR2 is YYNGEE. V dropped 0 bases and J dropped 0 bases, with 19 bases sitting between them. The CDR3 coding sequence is TGTGCCAGCAGCGTAGAGGCAGGGGGAGGGTTCGGCTCCTACAATGAGCAGTTCTTC. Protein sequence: CASSVEAGGGFGSYNEQFF.

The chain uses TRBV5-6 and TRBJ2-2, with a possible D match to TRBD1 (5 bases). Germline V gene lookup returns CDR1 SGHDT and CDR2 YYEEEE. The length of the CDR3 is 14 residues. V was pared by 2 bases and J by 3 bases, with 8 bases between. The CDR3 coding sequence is TGTGCCAGCAGCTTAGGGGTCGACACCGGGGAGCTGTTTTTT. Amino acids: CASSLGVDTGELFF. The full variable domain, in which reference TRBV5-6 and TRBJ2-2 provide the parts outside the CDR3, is DAGVTQSPTHLIKTRGQQVTLRCSPKSGHDTVSWYQQALGQGPQFIFQYYEEEERQRGNFPDRFSGHQFPNYSSELNVNALLLGDSALYLCASSLGVDTGELFFGEGSRLTVL.

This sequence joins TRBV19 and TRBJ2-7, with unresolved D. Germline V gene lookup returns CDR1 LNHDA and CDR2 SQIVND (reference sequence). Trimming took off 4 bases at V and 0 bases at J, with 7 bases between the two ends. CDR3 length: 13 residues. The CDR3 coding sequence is TGTGCCAGTAGTAAGAAAAACTCCTACGAGCAGTACTTC. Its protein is CASSKKNSYEQYF. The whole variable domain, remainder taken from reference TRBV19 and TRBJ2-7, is DGGITQSPKYLFRKEGQNVTLSCEQNLNHDAMYWYRQDPGQGLRLIYYSQIVNDFQKGDIAEGYSVSREKKESFPLTVTSAQKNPTAFYLCASSKKNSYEQYFGPGTRLTVT.

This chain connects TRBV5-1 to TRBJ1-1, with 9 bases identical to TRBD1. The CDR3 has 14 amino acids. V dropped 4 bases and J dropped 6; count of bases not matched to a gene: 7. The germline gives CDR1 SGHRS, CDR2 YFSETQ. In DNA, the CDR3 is TGCGCCAGCAGCAGGGACAGGGAAGGGGCTGAAGCTTTCTTT. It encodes CASSRDREGAEAFF. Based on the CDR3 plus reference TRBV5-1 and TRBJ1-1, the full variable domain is KAGVTQTPRYLIKTRGQQVTLSCSPISGHRSVSWYQQTPGQGLQFLFEYFSETQRNKGNFPGRFSGRQFSNSRSEMNVSTLELGDSALYLCASSRDREGAEAFFGQGTRLTVV.